This T cell receptor beta chain derives from a study of T cell repertoires in cytomegalovirus infection. As concerns this clonotype: What it recognizes is unknown.

The CDR3 length is 16 residues. V trimming: 6 bases; J trimming: 1 base; junction bases outside the gene matches: 12. Germline assignment: CDR1 MNHEY and CDR2 SMNVEV (reference sequence). MiXCR, run by TCRdb on the reads, gives a single entry per CDR3 protein. This repertoire shows about 83,000 distinct CDR3 sequences, 45% to 55% found once; its top ten account for about 92%. The material sequenced was CD8+ T cells from cultured PBMCs, taken from culture after CMV antigen stimulation. The chain combines TRBV27 with TRBJ2-7; TRBD2 matches 7 bases. This clonotype was obtained from a human donor in good health (CMV status not recorded). Some clones in this sample may be carry-over from other donors' samples. The CDR3 reads CASSLQGGSLSYEQYF. Written as DNA, the CDR3 is TGTGCCAGCAGCCTCCAAGGCGGGAGTTTATCCTACGAGCAGTACTTC.